This T cell receptor beta chain was sequenced for a study of blood T cell repertoires in COVID-19. The CDR3 is made up of 14 amino acids. Germline V gene sequence: CDR1 LNHDA, CDR2 SQIVND (reference sequence). The V gene end was trimmed by 4 bases and the J gene end by 7 bases; junction bases not matched to a gene: 5. Measured with immunoSEQ multiplex PCR; TCRdb has only the in-frame clones, and not every one. The sample lists 350,000 to 400,000 clones, roughly nine tenths seen once, with 1.7% in the top ten. In terms of age and location, participants ranged from about 18 to 100 years and lived in roughly 22 US areas.

Sequencing was done on a sample of PBMCs or T cells enriched from blood (not recorded which). This receptor was obtained from a woman aged 25 to 39 who had recovered from COVID-19. This chain joins TRBV19 and TRBJ1-4, with TRBD1 matching 8 bases. Here the CDR3 reads CASSNQGAIEKLFF. As DNA, the CDR3 is TGTGCCAGTAGTAATCAGGGGGCAATTGAAAAACTGTTTTTT.